This record covers a single TCR beta chain. The CDR3 extends over 14 amino acids. V was cut by 4 bases and J by 4 bases, with 13 bases left in between. The germline V gene encodes CDR1 LGHDT and CDR2 YNNKEL (reference sequence). The entry originates in a study of blood T cell repertoires in COVID-19. Only in-frame clones appear in the TCRdb table, and some are missing; sequencing was by immunoSEQ multiplex PCR. The sample includes over 150,000 clones, 87% seen only once; the top ten take around 12%. This TCR was recovered from a woman in her 70s with COVID-19, enrolled during active disease. The chain is built from TRBV3-1 (or the pseudogene TRBV3-2) and TRBJ1-1, with D possibly being TRBD1 (5 bases). The sample taken for sequencing was peripheral blood. The CDR3 loop reads CASSPRGVGTEAFF. CDR3 DNA sequence: TGTGCCAGCAGCCCCCGGGGGGTGGGCACTGAAGCTTTCTTT.